These 27 T cell receptor beta chains came from one sample sequenced in a study of blood T cell repertoires in COVID-19 (dated by TCRdb to the early 2020s). Receptor libraries were prepared by the immunoSEQ multiplex PCR assay. The table comes from immuneACCESS by way of TCRdb, which keeps in-frame sequences with V and J called. Part of the clones is missing from these tables; in studies checked, under half for an unresolved V gene and the rest for unknown reasons. In this sample the table shows about 33,000 clones, 85% to 90% of which occur a single time. Approximately 6.7% of the sample is taken by the ten largest. Sequenced sample: peripheral blood. All receptors derive from a human donor in a cohort sampled during active COVID-19.

The chain combines TRBV5-8 with TRBJ1-1; TRBD1 agrees at 8 bases. V lost 0 bases and J lost 7; bases outside the gene matches: 11. Germline CDR1 reads SGHTS; CDR2 reads YDEGEE. This CDR3 comprises 16 residues. CDR3 sequence reads: CASSLGPYRGYGEAFF. The CDR3 DNA reads TGTGCCAGCAGCTTGGGCCCCTACAGGGGGTATGGTGAAGCTTTCTTT. Full variable domain (missing parts from reference TRBV5-8 and TRBJ1-1): EAGVTQSPTHLIKTRGQQATLRCSPISGHTSVYWYQQALGLGLQFLLWYDEGEERNRGNFPPRFSGRQFPNYSSELNVNALELEDSALYLCASSLGPYRGYGEAFFGQGTRLTVV.

The chain combines TRBV5-1 with TRBJ1-2, with 7 positions matching TRBD1. This CDR3 comprises 15 residues. Trimming at V came to 0 bases and at J to 7 bases, leaving 9 bases not matched to a gene. Germline V CDR1 and CDR2: SGHRS, YFSETQ. The CDR3: CASSLDPGGTFGYTF. CDR3 in DNA: TGCGCCAGCAGCTTGGATCCAGGGGGAACATTTGGCTACACCTTC.

CDR3 sequence (DNA): TGTGCCAGCTCACCCACGGACAGGGTGTTCGAGCAGTACTTC. As protein: CASSPTDRVFEQYF. This chain links TRBV18 with TRBJ2-7, with 8 bases aligning to TRBD1. The J segment lost 6 bases and the V segment lost 3 bases, leaving 7 bases of the junction unmatched. CDR3 length: 14 residues. The germline V gene has CDR1 KGHSH and CDR2 LQKENI.

V is TRBV2 and J is TRBJ2-7; possibly TRBD1 for D (6 bases). Germline loops: CDR1 SNHLY, CDR2 FYNNEI. The CDR3 is made up of 15 amino acids. V shed 7 bases and J shed 2 bases, with 18 bases lying between them. The CDR3 nucleotides read TGTGCCAGCAAGGCGGGTCAGGGGAGACCCTACGAGCAGTACTTC. Translation: CASKAGQGRPYEQYF. Variable domain in full (rest from reference TRBV2 and TRBJ2-7): EPEVTQTPSHQVTQMGQEVILRCVPISNHLYFYWYRQILGQKVEFLVSFYNNEISEKSEIFDDQFSVERPDGSNFTLKIRSTKLEDSAMYFCASKAGQGRPYEQYFGPGTRLTVT.

The J gene is TRBJ2-3, the V gene TRBV5-1; TRBD2 matches at 8 bases. The V gene end was trimmed by 0 bases and the J gene end by 3 bases; junction bases not matched to a gene: 3. The V gene's germline CDR1 is SGHRS and CDR2 YFSETQ. CDR3 length: 15 amino acids. CDR3 coding DNA: TGCGCCAGCAGCTTGGCCGGGAGGGGGACAGATACGCAGTATTTT. This sequence encodes CASSLAGRGTDTQYF.

The chain is built from TRBV28 and TRBJ2-7, with D tentatively TRBD2 (6 bases). The CDR3 totals 12 residues. In germline, CDR1 is MDHEN, CDR2 SYDVKM. Trimming cost V 8 bases and J 2 bases, with 10 bases left between them. CDR3 loop: CASGAGPYEQYF. CDR3 DNA sequence: TGTGCCAGCGGTGCGGGGCCCTACGAGCAGTACTTC.

The V call is TRBV19, the J call TRBJ2-2; the match to TRBD2 covers 7 bases. CDR1 LNHDA and CDR2 SQIVND come from the germline V gene (reference sequence). With 4 bases clipped from V and 5 bases from J, the junction kept 13 bases outside the gene matches. The CDR3 consists of 17 residues. Here the CDR3 reads CASSRGAAGVGTGELFF. As DNA, the CDR3 is TGTGCCAGTAGTAGAGGCGCGGCGGGAGTAGGAACCGGGGAGCTGTTTTTT.

The chain links TRBV19 to TRBJ2-2, with D possibly TRBD1 on 5 matching bases. This CDR3 is built from 15 residues. In germline, CDR1 is LNHDA, CDR2 SQIVND (reference sequence). The V gene lost 7 bases and the J gene lost 1 base, with 13 bases spanning the gap. The CDR3 region is CASKPYTGNTGELFF. The CDR3 DNA sequence: TGTGCCAGTAAACCCTATACAGGGAACACCGGGGAGCTGTTTTTT.

This chain uses TRBV6-5 with TRBJ1-5; D possibly corresponds to TRBD1 (6 bases). V was clipped by 6 bases and J by 2 bases, with 14 bases between them. Germline V gene sequence: CDR1 MNHEY, CDR2 SVGAGI. There are 15 residues in the CDR3. CDR3 nucleotides: TGTGCCAGCAGCCCAGGGGCGCTCGGCAATCAGCCCCAGCATTTT. Translation gives CASSPGALGNQPQHF.

The genes are TRBV6-5 and TRBJ2-7; D unclear. The CDR3 is made up of 11 amino acids. V was trimmed by 5 bases and J by 2 bases, leaving 4 bases between them. Germline CDR1 MNHEY, CDR2 SVGAGI. CDR3 amino acids: CASSRAYEQYF. In DNA form, the CDR3 reads TGTGCCAGCAGTCGTGCCTACGAGCAGTACTTC.

This clone was observed a single time. The genes are TRBV2 and TRBJ1-1, with D maybe TRBD1 (5 bases). The CDR3 totals 15 residues. Germline CDR1 is SNHLY and CDR2 is FYNNEI. V lost 1 base and J lost 3, with 12 bases in between. The chain's CDR3 is CASSEEEAGYTEAFF. As DNA, the CDR3 is TGTGCCAGCAGTGAAGAAGAGGCAGGGTACACTGAAGCTTTCTTT.

This chain uses TRBV19 with TRBJ1-4; the match to TRBD1 covers 7 bases. V lost 7 bases and J lost 4; bases outside the gene matches: 9. This CDR3 contains 15 residues. Germline assignment: CDR1 LNHDA and CDR2 SQIVND (reference sequence). The CDR3 protein is CASTGQRAINEKLFF. DNA of the CDR3: TGTGCCAGTACGGGACAGCGAGCCATTAATGAAAAACTGTTTTTT.

This sequence joins TRBV27 and TRBJ2-2; D call uncertain. Germline CDR1 is MNHEY and CDR2 is SMNVEV (reference sequence). CDR3 size: 13 residues. Trimming cost V 3 bases and J 6 bases, with 8 bases left between them. CDR3 sequence: CASSFLSSGELFF. The CDR3 DNA sequence: TGTGCCAGCAGTTTTTTAAGCTCCGGGGAGCTGTTTTTT.

The chain recombines TRBV28 with TRBJ2-2; D is perhaps TRBD1 (5 bases). Germline values: CDR1 MDHEN, CDR2 SYDVKM. The CDR3 has 15 residues. Trimming removed 4 bases at V and 4 bases at J, with 13 bases between. DNA of the CDR3: TGTGCCAGCAGTTCCGGCCATCAGGGCACCGGGGAGCTGTTTTTT. This sequence encodes CASSSGHQGTGELFF.

The V call is TRBV2, the J call TRBJ2-1; 11 nucleotides align to TRBD2. Trimming took 7 bases from V and 8 from J; bases not matched to a gene: 7. The CDR3 loop spans 14 amino acids. The germline V gene has CDR1 SNHLY and CDR2 FYNNEI. The CDR3 region is CASTPTSGTDEQFF. The DNA for the CDR3 is TGTGCCAGCACCCCGACTAGCGGGACCGATGAGCAGTTCTTC.

This chain connects TRBV11-2 to TRBJ2-5; maybe TRBD2 (6 bases). This CDR3 has 16 residues. The germline V and J ends were trimmed by 5 bases and 2 bases, with 18 bases remaining between them. Germline V lookup: CDR1 SGHAT, CDR2 FQNNGV. CDR3 coding DNA: TGTGCCAGCAGCCCCGTGGAGACTAGAGTTCAAGAGACCCAGTACTTC. It yields the protein CASSPVETRVQETQYF.

The rearrangement uses TRBV7-6 and TRBJ2-7, with a weak D call TRBD1 (6 bases). The germline V gene has CDR1 SGHVS and CDR2 FNYEAQ. This CDR3 spans 14 amino acids. V dropped 5 bases and J dropped 3 bases, with 14 bases sitting between them. CDR3 sequence (DNA): TGTGCCAGCAGCGCCCGGGACACCAGCTACGAGCAGTACTTC. It yields the protein CASSARDTSYEQYF.

J is TRBJ2-7 and V is TRBV10-3; 11 bases align to TRBD1. CDR1 ENHRY and CDR2 SYGVKD come from the germline V gene. The J segment lost 3 bases and the V segment lost 6 bases, leaving 4 bases of the junction unmatched. This CDR3 contains 14 residues. In DNA, the CDR3 is TGTGCCATCAGACCCGGGACAGGGGGCTACGAGCAGTACTTC. Protein: CAIRPGTGGYEQYF.

This chain links TRBV24-1 with TRBJ1-5; tentatively, D is TRBD1 (5 bases). The V end lost 5 bases, the J end lost 0 bases, and 7 bases lay between the germline ends. The germline CDR1 and CDR2 sequences are KGHDR and SFDVKD. CDR3 length: 14 residues. DNA for the CDR3: TGTGCCACCAGTGTGCAGGGTAGCAATCAGCCCCAGCATTTT. Translation: CATSVQGSNQPQHF.

The rearrangement uses TRBV15 and TRBJ1-2, with 8 positions matching TRBD1. Unmatched junction bases numbered 7, after V lost 3 bases and J lost 7 bases. The CDR3 is 14 residues long. CDR1 and CDR2 from the germline V gene are LNHNV and YYDKDF (reference sequence). CDR3 in amino acids: CATSRDREAGGYTF. In nucleotides, the CDR3 is TGTGCCACCAGCAGGGACAGGGAAGCCGGTGGCTACACCTTC.

The chain recombines TRBV11-2 with TRBJ1-4; D possibly corresponds to TRBD1 (5 bases). The CDR3 runs 15 residues. Germline lookup yields CDR1 SGHAT and CDR2 FQNNGV. Trimming removed 4 bases at V and 7 bases at J, with 16 bases between. The CDR3 DNA sequence: TGTGCCAGCAGCTCCACAGGTTGGGGGGGTGAAAAACTGTTTTTT. Translation gives CASSSTGWGGEKLFF.

The chain is built from TRBV7-9 and TRBJ2-5; the match to TRBD2 covers 7 bases. This CDR3 contains 18 residues. Germline V CDR1 and CDR2: SEHNR, FQNEAQ (reference sequence). V dropped 1 base and J dropped 4; count of bases not matched to a gene: 15. CDR3 residues: CASSLGILAVTDRETQYF. CDR3 nucleotide sequence: TGTGCCAGCAGCTTAGGGATCCTAGCGGTCACCGATCGAGAGACCCAGTACTTC.

CDR3 DNA: TGTGCCAGTAGTATAGGGACAGCAGAGACCCAGTACTTC. Its protein product is CASSIGTAETQYF. The chain carries TRBV19 and TRBJ2-5; D is perhaps TRBD1 (6 bases). V was cut by 1 base and J by 4 bases, with 7 bases left in between. The length of the CDR3 is 13 residues. CDR1 LNHDA and CDR2 SQIVND come from the germline V gene (reference sequence).

The V call is TRBV4-2, the J call TRBJ1-2; 11 bases match TRBD1. The CDR3 length is 15 residues. J was trimmed by 8 bases and V by 5 bases; bases with no gene match: 10. Germline CDR1 is LGHNA and CDR2 is YNFKEQ. CDR3 region: CASSAPTGTGGGYTF. As DNA, the CDR3 is TGTGCCAGCAGCGCCCCTACCGGGACAGGGGGAGGCTACACCTTC.

The rearrangement links TRBV4-1 to TRBJ2-1, with D possibly TRBD2 on 6 matching bases. The CDR3 totals 17 residues. In germline, CDR1 is MGHRA, CDR2 YSYEKL. V was cut by 4 bases and J by 0 bases, with 16 bases left in between. CDR3 DNA sequence: TGCGCCAGCAGCCCCCGGTGGATAGCGGACTCCTACAATGAGCAGTTCTTC. The encoded protein is CASSPRWIADSYNEQFF.

The rearrangement joins TRBV14 to TRBJ2-3; D is unresolved. CDR3 length equals 15 residues. Looked up from germline, CDR1 is SGHDN and CDR2 is FVKESK. V gave up 4 bases and J gave up 0 bases, with 11 bases separating them. In DNA form, the CDR3 reads TGTGCCAGCAGCCCCAGACTGACTAGCACAGATACGCAGTATTTT. It yields the protein CASSPRLTSTDTQYF.

This CDR3 is CASSVGAGEWNTGELFF. The CDR3 DNA reads TGTGCCAGCAGCGTAGGGGCGGGAGAATGGAACACCGGGGAGCTGTTTTTT. The chain combines TRBV9 with TRBJ2-2; TRBD2 aligns across 7 bases. This CDR3 is built from 17 residues. Trimming cost V 0 bases and J 1 base; bases outside gene matches: 6. Looked up from germline, CDR1 is SGDLS and CDR2 is YYNGEE.